The 26 T cell receptor beta chains given below trace back to one sample, sequenced in a study of T cells expressing NK-cell markers (dated by TCRdb to the early 2020s). To prepare the library, 5' RACE was applied. Sequencing took place on an Illumina HiSeq 2000. TCRdb reprocessed the public reads and reports one entry per CDR3 protein sequence, without DNA. The table for this sample records roughly 380,000 distinct CDR3 sequences. Jointly, the top ten make up 5% to 5.5% of the sample. Sequenced input: blood T cells: a sorted CD56 or NKG2C T cell subset, CD4+ or CD8+ T cells, or bulk PBMC T cells (not recorded which). Receptors were obtained from a man aged 18-69 years in good health.

The genes are TRBV6-1 and TRBJ2-2. CDR3 length: 15 residues. CDR1 and CDR2 from the germline V gene are MNHNS and SASEGT. The chain's CDR3 is CASSEIGSLRGELFF.

This chain joins TRBV7-9 and TRBJ2-2; TCRdb lists TRBD1, though no DNA is available to test this call. Germline loops: CDR1 SEHNR, CDR2 FQNEAQ (reference sequence). The CDR3 consists of 17 residues. CDR3 loop: CASSQRTGPTNTGELFF.

V usage is TRBV6-1 and J usage is TRBJ2-5; TCRdb proposes TRBD1, but this gene call is untestable without DNA. In germline, CDR1 is MNHNS, CDR2 SASEGT. The CDR3 contains 17 residues. This CDR3 reads CASSTLLAGAFQETQYF.

The chain recombines TRBV7-8 with TRBJ2-7; lacking DNA, the TRBD2 call made by TCRdb goes unchecked. Germline CDR1 is SGHVS and CDR2 is FQNEAQ. The CDR3 length is 15 residues. CDR3 protein: CASSRRDGTLYEQYF.

The chain has TRBV12-3 or TRBV12-4 and TRBJ2-1; lacking DNA, the TRBD1 call made by TCRdb goes unchecked. The CDR3 loop spans 16 amino acids. The CDR3 spells CASSFGGPGPYNEQFF.

This chain connects TRBV6-1 to TRBJ2-1; the TRBD1 assignment by TCRdb is unverifiable without DNA. The CDR3 loop spans 20 amino acids. CDR1 and CDR2 (germline): MNHNS, SASEGT. Here the CDR3 reads CASSEASTGGASLRYNEQFF.

The chain recombines TRBV7-2 with TRBJ2-5; the TRBD2 assignment by TCRdb is unverifiable without DNA. This CDR3 contains 14 residues. Germline loops: CDR1 SGHTA, CDR2 FQGNSA. The CDR3 is CASLSSRGEETQYF.

V gene TRBV20-1 combines with J gene TRBJ2-3; there is no DNA to check the TCRdb D call of TRBD2. This CDR3 is 14 amino acids long. In germline, CDR1 is DFQATT, CDR2 SNEGSKA (reference sequence). The CDR3 here is CSTGPSLSTDTQYF.

The V and J genes are TRBV5-1 and TRBJ1-1. The CDR3 is 13 residues long. From germline, CDR1 is SGHRS and CDR2 YFSETQ. The CDR3 protein is CASSQTQQLEAFF.

The genes are TRBV13 and TRBJ1-2; TCRdb designates TRBD1, a call that cannot be tested without DNA. The V gene's germline CDR1 is PRHDT and CDR2 FYEKMQ (reference sequence). This CDR3 has 16 amino acids. CDR3 protein: CASSLTQGAFNYGYTF.

The rearrangement uses TRBV5-1 and TRBJ2-7; TCRdb lists TRBD1, though no DNA is available to test this call. The CDR3 sequence is 15 residues long. Looked up from germline, CDR1 is SGHRS and CDR2 is YFSETQ. CDR3 in amino acids: CASTRGTGFTYEQYF.

The V gene is TRBV28, the J gene TRBJ1-5; checking the TCRdb D call of TRBD1 is not possible without DNA. Per germline, CDR1 MDHEN and CDR2 SYDVKM. This CDR3 contains 18 residues. This chain's CDR3 is CASSFAENRQGKRQPQHF.

The chain links TRBV28 to TRBJ1-2. Germline V gene lookup returns CDR1 MDHEN and CDR2 SYDVKM. There are 14 residues in the CDR3. The CDR3 sequence is CASSFQWSGYGYTF.

This chain joins TRBV18 and TRBJ2-7. Germline V gene lookup returns CDR1 KGHSH and CDR2 LQKENI. The CDR3 sequence is 14 residues long. CDR3 region: CASSPRGRNYEQYF. Full variable domain (rest looked up from reference TRBV18 and TRBJ2-7): NAGVMQNPRHLVRRRGQEARLRCSPMKGHSHVYWYRQLPEEGLKFMVYLQKENIIDESGMPKERFSAEFPKEGPSILRIQQVVRGDSAAYFCASSPRGRNYEQYFGPGTRLTVT.

V gene TRBV20-1 combines with J gene TRBJ1-2. The CDR3 is 14 amino acids. CDR1 is DFQATT and CDR2 is SNEGSKA in the germline V gene (reference sequence). CDR3 sequence: CSALSSGLNYGYTF.

The CDR3 loop is CASSQLRGGPTTDTQYF. The chain links TRBV3-1 to TRBJ2-3; absent DNA, TCRdb's TRBD2 call cannot be checked. This CDR3 is 17 amino acids long. Per the germline V gene, CDR1 is LGHDT and CDR2 is YNNKEL (reference sequence).

The chain combines TRBV9 with TRBJ1-4; TCRdb outputs TRBD1, but without DNA this stays unchecked. Germline CDR1 is SGDLS and CDR2 is YYNGEE. The CDR3 has 13 amino acids. The CDR3 reads CASSSRTGEKLFF.

This chain links TRBV3-1 with TRBJ2-5; TCRdb's assignment of TRBD2 cannot be checked, as there is no DNA. There are 17 residues in the CDR3. The germline V gene has CDR1 LGHDT and CDR2 YNNKEL (reference sequence). The CDR3 protein is CASSQDPFTGPEETQYF.

V usage is TRBV7-9 and J usage is TRBJ2-7. This CDR3 contains 17 residues. CDR1 and CDR2 from the germline V gene are SEHNR and FQNEAQ (reference sequence). The CDR3 sequence: CASSLAFVQGRSYEQYF.

This chain joins TRBV29-1 and TRBJ2-2. This CDR3 has 15 amino acids. Germline CDR1 and CDR2: SQVTM and ANQGSEA. This CDR3 is CSVLLVVSSTGELFF.

The chain recombines TRBV10-3 with TRBJ1-1; the D call from TCRdb, TRBD1, cannot be confirmed without DNA. The V gene's germline CDR1 is ENHRY and CDR2 SYGVKD. This CDR3 is built from 15 residues. The CDR3 region is CAISEGQGAITEAFF.

The chain uses TRBV6-1 and TRBJ2-4; there is no DNA to check the TCRdb D call of TRBD1. Germline V gene sequence: CDR1 MNHNS, CDR2 SASEGT. The CDR3 sequence is 14 residues long. CDR3 sequence reads: CASSSGPGGNIQYF.

The chain combines TRBV6-1 with TRBJ2-2; TCRdb's assignment of TRBD1 cannot be checked, as there is no DNA. Looked up from germline, CDR1 is MNHNS and CDR2 is SASEGT. CDR3 length: 17 amino acids. CDR3 sequence reads: CASCGRGARGTTGELFF.

The V and J genes are TRBV20-1 and TRBJ2-1; TCRdb calls TRBD1, which cannot be checked without DNA. This CDR3 comprises 15 residues. Germline V gives CDR1 DFQATT, CDR2 SNEGSKA (reference sequence). This chain's CDR3 is CSASPRQGKISEQFF.

The chain has TRBV9 and TRBJ1-3. This CDR3 region has 15 residues. Germline loops: CDR1 SGDLS, CDR2 YYNGEE. The CDR3 sequence: CASSVGYLSGNTIYF. The variable domain in full, with the rest retrieved from reference TRBV9 and TRBJ1-3, is DSGVTQTPKHLITATGQRVTLRCSPRSGDLSVYWYQQSLDQGLQFLIQYYNGEERAKGNILERFSAQQFPDLHSELNLSSLELGDSALYFCASSVGYLSGNTIYFGEGSWLTVV.

The chain links TRBV18 to TRBJ2-5; there is no DNA to check the TCRdb D call of TRBD2. The CDR3 extends over 15 amino acids. Germline V lookup: CDR1 KGHSH, CDR2 LQKENI. CDR3 protein: CASSPQRGGWETQYF.